This TCR beta chain was recorded in a study of cytomegalovirus exposure and HLA in healthy donors. Germline V gene sequence: CDR1 SNHLY, CDR2 FYNNEI. The trim removed 6 bases at V and 1 base at J, leaving 8 bases unmatched. This CDR3 has 15 residues. The PCR made use of 60 Vbeta and 13 Jbeta primers. The data were produced by immunoSEQ multiplex PCR, yet TCRdb's version contains in-frame clones alone and is incomplete. The table has some 190,000 clones, about 77% seen once; the top ten hold about 3%. The receptor was derived from a female donor in good health and CMV-seronegative. Sequences were obtained from PBMCs. The V gene is TRBV2, the J gene TRBJ2-7; TRBD2 matches 8 bases. The CDR3 coding sequence is TGTGCCAGCAGGCGGACTAGCTTACCTTCCTACGAGCAGTACTTC. Residues: CASRRTSLPSYEQYF.